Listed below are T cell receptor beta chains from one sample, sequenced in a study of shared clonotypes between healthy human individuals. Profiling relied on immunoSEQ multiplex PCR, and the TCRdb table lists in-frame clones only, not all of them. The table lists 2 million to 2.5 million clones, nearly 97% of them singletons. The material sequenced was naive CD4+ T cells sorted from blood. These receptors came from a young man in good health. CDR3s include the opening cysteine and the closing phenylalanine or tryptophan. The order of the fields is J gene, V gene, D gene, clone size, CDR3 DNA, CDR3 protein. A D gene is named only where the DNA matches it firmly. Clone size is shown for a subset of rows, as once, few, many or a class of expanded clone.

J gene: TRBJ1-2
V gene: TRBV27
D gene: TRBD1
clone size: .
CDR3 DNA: TGTGCCAGCAGTTCTCCGGGACAGGGGTTAAATGGCTACACCTTC
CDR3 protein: CASSSPGQGLNGYTF

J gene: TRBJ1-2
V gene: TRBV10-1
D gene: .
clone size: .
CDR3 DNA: TGCGCCAGCAGTGATTCCCCGCCAGGGTATGGCTACACCTTC
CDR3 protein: CASSDSPPGYGYTF

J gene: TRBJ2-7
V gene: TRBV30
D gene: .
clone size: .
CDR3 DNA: TGTGCCTGGAGTGTACTTGGGGATTTCTACGAGCAGTACTTC
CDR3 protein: CAWSVLGDFYEQYF

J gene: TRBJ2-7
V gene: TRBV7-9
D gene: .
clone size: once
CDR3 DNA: TGTGCCAGCAGCTCCCTGACAGCAGGGCTTGACGAGCAGTACTTC
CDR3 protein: CASSSLTAGLDEQYF

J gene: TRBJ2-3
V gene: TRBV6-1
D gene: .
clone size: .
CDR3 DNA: TGTGCCAGCACCCTTGAGAGCACAGATACGCAGTATTTT
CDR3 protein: CASTLESTDTQYF

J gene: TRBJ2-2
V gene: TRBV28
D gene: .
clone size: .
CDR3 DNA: TGTGCCAGCAGTTTAGCGTCCCCGGCCGGGGAGCTGTTTTTT
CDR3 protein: CASSLASPAGELFF

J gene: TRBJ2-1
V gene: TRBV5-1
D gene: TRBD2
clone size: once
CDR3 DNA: TGCGCCAGCAGCTTGGCTGGAGGGACTACCAATGAGCAGTTCTTC
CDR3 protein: CASSLAGGTTNEQFF

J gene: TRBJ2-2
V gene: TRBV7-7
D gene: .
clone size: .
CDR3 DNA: TGTGCTAGCAGCTTAGCGGTCGCGGGGAAGGCCGGGGAGCTGTTTTTT
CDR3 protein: CASSLAVAGKAGELFF

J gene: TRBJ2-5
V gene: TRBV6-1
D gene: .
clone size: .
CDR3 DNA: TGTGCCAGCAGCCAAACGGGGATATTACCGGAGACCCAGTACTTC
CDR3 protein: CASSQTGILPETQYF

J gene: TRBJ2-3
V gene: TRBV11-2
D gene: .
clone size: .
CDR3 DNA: TGTGCCAGCACCCCAAACAGAATCACAGATACGCAGTATTTT
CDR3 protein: CASTPNRITDTQYF

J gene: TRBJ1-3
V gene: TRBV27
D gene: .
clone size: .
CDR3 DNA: TGTGCCAGCAGTTTGGACTCCTGGTCTGGAAACACCATATATTTT
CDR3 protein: CASSLDSWSGNTIYF

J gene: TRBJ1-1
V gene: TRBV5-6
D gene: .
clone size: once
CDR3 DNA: TGTGCCAGCAGCTTGCGGGACACGCAGAACACTGAAGCTTTCTTT
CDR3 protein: CASSLRDTQNTEAFF

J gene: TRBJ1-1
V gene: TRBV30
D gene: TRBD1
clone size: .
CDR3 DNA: TGTGCCTGGAGGGCCGGGACAGGGGGTATTCCCTCCAGTACTGAAGCTTTCTTT
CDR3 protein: CAWRAGTGGIPSSTEAFF

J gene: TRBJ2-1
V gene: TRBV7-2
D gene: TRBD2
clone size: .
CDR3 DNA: TGTGCCAGCAGCCCCTGGGGGAGGGTGGGGTACAATGAGCAGTTCTTC
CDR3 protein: CASSPWGRVGYNEQFF

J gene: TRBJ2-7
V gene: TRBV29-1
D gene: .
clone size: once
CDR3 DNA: TGCAGCGTGATACCGGGACTGGGCTACGAGCAGTACTTC
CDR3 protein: CSVIPGLGYEQYF

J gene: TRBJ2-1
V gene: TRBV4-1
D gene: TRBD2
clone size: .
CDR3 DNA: TGCGCCAGCAGCAACGGACTAGCACGGGGATACGACAATGAGCAGTTCTTC
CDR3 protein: CASSNGLARGYDNEQFF

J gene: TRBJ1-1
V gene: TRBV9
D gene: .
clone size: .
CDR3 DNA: TGTGCCAGCAGCGTAGAGGGGCAGGGCCACACTGAAGCTTTCTTT
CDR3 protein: CASSVEGQGHTEAFF

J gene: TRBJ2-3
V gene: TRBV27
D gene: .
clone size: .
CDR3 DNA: TGTGCCAGCAGCTTGGGGAGAAGCACAGATACGCAGTATTTT
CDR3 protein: CASSLGRSTDTQYF

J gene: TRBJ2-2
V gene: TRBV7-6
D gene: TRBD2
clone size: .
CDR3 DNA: TGTGCCAGCAGGGCCTCTAGCGGGAGGGCCCGAGGGACCGGGGAGCTGTTTTTT
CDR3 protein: CASRASSGRARGTGELFF

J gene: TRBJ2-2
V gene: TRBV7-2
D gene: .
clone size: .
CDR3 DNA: TGTGCCAGCAGCTTAGACCGGACAAGATTTGGCACCGGGGAGCTGTTTTTT
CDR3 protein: CASSLDRTRFGTGELFF

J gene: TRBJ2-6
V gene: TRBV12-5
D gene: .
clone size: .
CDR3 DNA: TGTGCTAGTGGTTTGGTAACAGCTTTCTTCTCTGGGGCCAACGTCCTGACTTTC
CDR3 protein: CASGLVTAFFSGANVLTF

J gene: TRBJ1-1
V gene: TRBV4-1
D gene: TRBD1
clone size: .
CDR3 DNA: TGCGCCAGCAGCCCCGGACAGGGTGCCACTGAAGCTTTCTTT
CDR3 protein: CASSPGQGATEAFF

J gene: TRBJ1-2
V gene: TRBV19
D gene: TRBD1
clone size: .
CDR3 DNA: TGTGCCAGTAGCGAAACGGGACAGGCCTATGGCTACACCTTC
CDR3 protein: CASSETGQAYGYTF

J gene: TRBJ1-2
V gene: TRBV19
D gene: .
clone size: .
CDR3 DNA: TGTGCCAGTAGTAGGGGATCGGAGGGGAGCTACACCTTC
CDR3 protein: CASSRGSEGSYTF

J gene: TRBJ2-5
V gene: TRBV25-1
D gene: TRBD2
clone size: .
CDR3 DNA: TGTGCCAGCCTCCTGGCGGACCCGACTAGCGGGAGGCGGGAGACCCAGTACTTC
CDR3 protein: CASLLADPTSGRRETQYF

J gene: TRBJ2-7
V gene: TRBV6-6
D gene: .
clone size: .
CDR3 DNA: TGTGCCAGCAGTTCCCTAGGGGTGAGAGAGCAGTACTTC
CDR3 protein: CASSSLGVREQYF

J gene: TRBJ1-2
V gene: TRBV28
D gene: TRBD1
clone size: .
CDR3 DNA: TGTGCCAGCAGTTTCCCCGGGACAGGGGGCGTCTATGGCTACACCTTC
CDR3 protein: CASSFPGTGGVYGYTF

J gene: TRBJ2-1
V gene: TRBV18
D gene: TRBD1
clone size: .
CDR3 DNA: TGTGCCAGCTCACCACAGGGGGCTGAGCAGTTCTTC
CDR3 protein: CASSPQGAEQFF

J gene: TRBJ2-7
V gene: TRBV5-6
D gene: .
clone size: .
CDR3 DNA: TGTGCCAGCGGCCCAGACAAGGCGGGCGAGCAGTACTTC
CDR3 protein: CASGPDKAGEQYF

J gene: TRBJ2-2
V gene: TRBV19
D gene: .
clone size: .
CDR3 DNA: TGTGCCACCAAACGGGGCACATTGAACACCGGGGAGCTGTTTTTT
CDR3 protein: CATKRGTLNTGELFF

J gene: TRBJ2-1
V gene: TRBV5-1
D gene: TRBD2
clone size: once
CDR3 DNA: TGCGCCAGCAGCTTGGCGCTAGCGGGAGTTGATGAGCAGTTCTTC
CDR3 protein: CASSLALAGVDEQFF

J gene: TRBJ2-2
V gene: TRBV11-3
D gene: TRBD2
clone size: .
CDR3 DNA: TGTGCCAGCAGCCTGAGGACTAGTCCGAGGACCGGGGAGCTGTTTTTT
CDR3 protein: CASSLRTSPRTGELFF

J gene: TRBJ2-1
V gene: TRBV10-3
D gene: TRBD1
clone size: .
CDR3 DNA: TGTGCCATCAGACCTACGGACACGGGACAGGGCTACAATGAGCAGTTCTTC
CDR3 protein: CAIRPTDTGQGYNEQFF

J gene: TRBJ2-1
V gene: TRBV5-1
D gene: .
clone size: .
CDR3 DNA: TGCGCCAGCAGCTTGTCCGGAGGAAGCTCCTACAATGAGCAGTTCTTC
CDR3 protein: CASSLSGGSSYNEQFF

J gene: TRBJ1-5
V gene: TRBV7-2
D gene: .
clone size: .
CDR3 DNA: TGTGCCAGCAGCTTACACAACAATCAGCCCCAGCATTTT
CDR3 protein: CASSLHNNQPQHF

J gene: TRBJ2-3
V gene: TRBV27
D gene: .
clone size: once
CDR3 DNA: TGTGCCAGCACAGGAGCGGGTAGCACAGATACGCAGTATTTT
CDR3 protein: CASTGAGSTDTQYF

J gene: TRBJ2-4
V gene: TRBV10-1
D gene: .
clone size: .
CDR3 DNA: TGCGCCAGCAGTGAAGGGGGGGAGGGAAACATTCAGTACTTC
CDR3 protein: CASSEGGEGNIQYF

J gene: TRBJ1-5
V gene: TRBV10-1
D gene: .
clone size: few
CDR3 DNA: TGCGCCAGCAGTGATGGAGGGCCCAATCAGCCCCAGCATTTT
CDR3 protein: CASSDGGPNQPQHF

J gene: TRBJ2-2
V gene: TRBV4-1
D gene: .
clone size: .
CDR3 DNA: TGCGCCAGCAGCCAACCTCTAGCAACCGGGGAGCTGTTTTTT
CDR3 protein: CASSQPLATGELFF

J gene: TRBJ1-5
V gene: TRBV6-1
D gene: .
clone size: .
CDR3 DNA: TGTGCCACCCTAAAACCAGGGCTATCGACTCAGCATTTT
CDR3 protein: CATLKPGLSTQHF

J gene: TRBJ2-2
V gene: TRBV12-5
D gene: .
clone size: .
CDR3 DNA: TGTGCTAGTGGTTTGGTAAGGCTGGGGGCAAAGAACACCGGGGAGCTGTTTTTT
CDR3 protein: CASGLVRLGAKNTGELFF

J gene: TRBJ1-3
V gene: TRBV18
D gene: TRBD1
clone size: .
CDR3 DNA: TGTGCCAGCTCGGAGACAGGGGCAAACACCATATATTTT
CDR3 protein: CASSETGANTIYF